This TCR beta chain originates from a study of cytomegalovirus exposure and HLA in healthy donors. Comment on this clone: Antigen unknown.

Germline V lookup: CDR1 SGHAT, CDR2 FQNNGV. This CDR3 is built from 17 residues. V was pared by 0 bases and J by 7 bases, with 21 bases between. Study-level findings and limits: In a later analysis, V- and J-gene trimming of beta chains associated with a DCLRE1C missense variant, replicated independently. A later look showed TCR association rates differing by HLA locus, highest for DRB1 and lowest for HLA-C.

A multiplex PCR was run with 60 Vbeta primers and 13 Jbeta primers. Clones were sequenced by immunoSEQ multiplex PCR, and TCRdb holds only the in-frame ones, with some missing. The table lists under 200,000 clones, about 73% of them singletons. The chain uses TRBV11-2 and TRBJ2-5, with a weak D call TRBD2 (5 bases). This TCR came from a woman aged 40 to 50 in good health and CMV-seronegative. Material for sequencing was PBMCs. CDR3 amino acids: CASSLDSPGISSRTQYF. The CDR3 DNA sequence: TGTGCCAGCAGCTTAGATTCACCGGGGATATCCTCTAGGACCCAGTACTTC.